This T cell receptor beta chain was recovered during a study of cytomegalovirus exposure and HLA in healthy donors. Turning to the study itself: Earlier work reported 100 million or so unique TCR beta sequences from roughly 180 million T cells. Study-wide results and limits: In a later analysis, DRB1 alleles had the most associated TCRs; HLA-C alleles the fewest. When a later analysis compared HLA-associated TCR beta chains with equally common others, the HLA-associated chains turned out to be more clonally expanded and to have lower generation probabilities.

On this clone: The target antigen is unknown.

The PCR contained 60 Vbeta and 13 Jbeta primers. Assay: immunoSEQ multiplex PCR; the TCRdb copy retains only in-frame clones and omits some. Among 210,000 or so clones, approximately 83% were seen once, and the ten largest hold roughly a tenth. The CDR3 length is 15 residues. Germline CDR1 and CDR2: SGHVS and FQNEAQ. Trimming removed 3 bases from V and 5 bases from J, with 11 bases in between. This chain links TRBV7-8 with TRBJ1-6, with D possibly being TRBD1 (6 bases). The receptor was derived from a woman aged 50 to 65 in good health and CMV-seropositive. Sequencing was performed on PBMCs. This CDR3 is CASSLRRQDNSPLHF. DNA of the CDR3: TGTGCCAGCAGCTTGAGGAGACAGGATAATTCACCCCTCCACTTT.